Detailed here is one T cell receptor (beta chain). This sample stems from a study of blood T cell repertoires in COVID-19. Study overall: COVID-19 samples from acute and convalescent phases originated in the United States, Italy and Spain.

Some clones are missing from TCRdb's copy, which holds only in-frame ones; the method was immunoSEQ multiplex PCR. The data hold some 200,000 clones, with around 89% observed a single time. Trimming took off 3 bases at V and 4 bases at J, with 6 bases between the two ends. Germline CDR1 and CDR2: DFQATT and SNEGSKA (reference sequence). The CDR3 has 11 amino acids. The sequence was obtained from a woman in her 40s with acute or convalescent COVID-19. This chain uses TRBV20-1 with TRBJ1-2; D call uncertain. The material sequenced was peripheral blood. The CDR3 DNA reads as TGCAGTGCTAGCGGAGGCTATGGCTACACCTTC. It specifies CSASGGYGYTF.